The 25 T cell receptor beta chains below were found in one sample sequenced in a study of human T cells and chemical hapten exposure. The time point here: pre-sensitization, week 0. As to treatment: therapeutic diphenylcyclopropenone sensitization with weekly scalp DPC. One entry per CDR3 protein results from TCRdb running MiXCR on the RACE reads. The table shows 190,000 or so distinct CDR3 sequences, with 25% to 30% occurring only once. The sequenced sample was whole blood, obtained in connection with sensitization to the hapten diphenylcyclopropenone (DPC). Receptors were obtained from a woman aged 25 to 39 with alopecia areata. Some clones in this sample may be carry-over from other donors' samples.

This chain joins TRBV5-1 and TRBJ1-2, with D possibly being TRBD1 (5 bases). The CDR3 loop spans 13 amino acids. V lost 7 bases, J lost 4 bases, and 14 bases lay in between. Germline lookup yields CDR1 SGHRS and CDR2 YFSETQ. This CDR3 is CASSRDPLYGYTF. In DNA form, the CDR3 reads TGCGCCAGCTCGCGGGACCCCCTCTATGGCTACACCTTC. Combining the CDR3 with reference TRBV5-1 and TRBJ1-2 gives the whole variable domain KAGVTQTPRYLIKTRGQQVTLSCSPISGHRSVSWYQQTPGQGLQFLFEYFSETQRNKGNFPGRFSGRQFSNSRSEMNVSTLELGDSALYLCASSRDPLYGYTFGSGTRLTVV.

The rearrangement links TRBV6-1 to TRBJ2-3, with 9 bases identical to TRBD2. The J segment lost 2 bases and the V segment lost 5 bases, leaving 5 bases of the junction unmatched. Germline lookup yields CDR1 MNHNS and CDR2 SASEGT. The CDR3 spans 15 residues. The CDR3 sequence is CASSKLAGSTDTQYF. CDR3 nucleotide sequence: TGTGCCAGCAGTAAACTAGCGGGCTCCACAGATACGCAGTATTTT.

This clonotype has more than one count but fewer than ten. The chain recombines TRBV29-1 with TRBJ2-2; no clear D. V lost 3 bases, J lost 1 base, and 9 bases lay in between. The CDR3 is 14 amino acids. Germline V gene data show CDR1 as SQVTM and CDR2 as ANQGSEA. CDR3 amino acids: CSVEYQMNTGELFF. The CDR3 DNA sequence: TGCAGCGTTGAGTATCAGATGAACACCGGGGAGCTGTTTTTT.

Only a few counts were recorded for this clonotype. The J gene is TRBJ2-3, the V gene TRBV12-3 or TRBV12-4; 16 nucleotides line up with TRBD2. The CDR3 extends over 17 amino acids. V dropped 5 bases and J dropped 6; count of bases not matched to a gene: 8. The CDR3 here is CASSPTGTSGGADTQYF. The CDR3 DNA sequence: TGTGCCAGCAGTCCGACCGGGACTAGCGGGGGGGCGGATACGCAGTATTTT.

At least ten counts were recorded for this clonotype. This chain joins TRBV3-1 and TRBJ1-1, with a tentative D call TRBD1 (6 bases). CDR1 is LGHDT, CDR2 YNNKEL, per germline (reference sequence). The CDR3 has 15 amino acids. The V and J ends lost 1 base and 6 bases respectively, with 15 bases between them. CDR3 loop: CASSQVPGQVPEAFF. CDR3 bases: TGTGCCAGCAGCCAAGTTCCGGGACAAGTCCCTGAAGCTTTCTTT.

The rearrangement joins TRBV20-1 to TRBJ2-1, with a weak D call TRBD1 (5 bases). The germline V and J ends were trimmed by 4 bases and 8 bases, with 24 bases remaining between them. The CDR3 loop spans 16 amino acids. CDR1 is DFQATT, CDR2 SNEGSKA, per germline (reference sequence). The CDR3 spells CSAIPRTFSGNDEQFF. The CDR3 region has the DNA TGCAGTGCTATACCCCGGACATTCTCTGGAAACGATGAGCAGTTCTTC.

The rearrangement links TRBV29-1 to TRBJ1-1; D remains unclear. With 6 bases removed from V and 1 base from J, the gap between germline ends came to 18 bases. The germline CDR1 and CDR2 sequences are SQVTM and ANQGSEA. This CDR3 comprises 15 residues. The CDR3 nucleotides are TGCAGCGTGGGTGTCGTCCCCAAAGGGAACACTGAAGCTTTCTTT. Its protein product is CSVGVVPKGNTEAFF.

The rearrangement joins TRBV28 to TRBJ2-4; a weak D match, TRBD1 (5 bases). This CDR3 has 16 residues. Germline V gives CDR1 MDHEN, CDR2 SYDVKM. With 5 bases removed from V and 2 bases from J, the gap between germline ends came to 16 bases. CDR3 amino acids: CASSPLAQGTKNIQYF. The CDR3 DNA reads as TGTGCCAGCAGTCCCCTCGCCCAGGGTACCAAAAACATTCAGTACTTC.

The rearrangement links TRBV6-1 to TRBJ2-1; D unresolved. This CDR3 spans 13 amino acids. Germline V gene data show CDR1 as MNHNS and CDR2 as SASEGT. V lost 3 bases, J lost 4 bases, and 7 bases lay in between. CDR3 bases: TGTGCCAGCAGTGAGACCAGGTACAATGAGCAGTTCTTC. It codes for CASSETRYNEQFF.

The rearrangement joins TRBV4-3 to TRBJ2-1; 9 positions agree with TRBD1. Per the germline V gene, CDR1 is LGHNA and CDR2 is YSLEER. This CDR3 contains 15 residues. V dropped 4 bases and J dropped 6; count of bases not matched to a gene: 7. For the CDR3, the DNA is TGCGCCAGCAGCCGGGGACAGGGTACGGGCAATGAGCAGTTCTTC. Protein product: CASSRGQGTGNEQFF.

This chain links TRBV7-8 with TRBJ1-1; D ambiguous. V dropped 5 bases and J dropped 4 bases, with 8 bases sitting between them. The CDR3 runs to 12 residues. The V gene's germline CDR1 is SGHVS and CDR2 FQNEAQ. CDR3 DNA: TGTGCCAGCAGCCCCTTTGCCACTGAAGCTTTCTTT. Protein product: CASSPFATEAFF.

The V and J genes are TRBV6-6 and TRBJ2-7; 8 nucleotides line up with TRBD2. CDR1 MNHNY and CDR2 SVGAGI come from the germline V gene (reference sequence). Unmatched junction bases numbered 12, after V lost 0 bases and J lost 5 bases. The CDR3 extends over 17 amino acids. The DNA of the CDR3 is TGTGCCAGCAGTTACTCGGGGTCGGGGGGGCCGTTCGACGAGCAGTACTTC. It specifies CASSYSGSGGPFDEQYF.

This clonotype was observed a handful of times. The CDR3 sequence: CASSKTYEQYF. As DNA, the CDR3 is TGTGCCAGCAGTAAGACATACGAGCAGTACTTC. The chain links TRBV12-3 or TRBV12-4 to TRBJ2-7; no firm D call. CDR3 length: 11 residues. Trimming cost V 5 bases and J 4 bases, with 6 bases left between them.

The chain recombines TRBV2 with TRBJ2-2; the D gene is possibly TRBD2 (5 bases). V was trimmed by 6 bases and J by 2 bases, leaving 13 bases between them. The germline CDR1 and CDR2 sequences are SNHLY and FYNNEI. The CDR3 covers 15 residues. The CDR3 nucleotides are TGTGCCAGCAGAGAGTTGGACTTTAACACCGGGGAGCTGTTTTTT. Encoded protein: CASRELDFNTGELFF.

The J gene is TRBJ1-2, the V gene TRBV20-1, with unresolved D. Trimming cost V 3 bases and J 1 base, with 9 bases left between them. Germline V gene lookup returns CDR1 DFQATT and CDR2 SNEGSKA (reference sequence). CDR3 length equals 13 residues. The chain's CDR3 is CSARVSLNYGYTF. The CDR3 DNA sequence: TGCAGTGCTAGGGTATCCCTTAACTATGGCTACACCTTC.

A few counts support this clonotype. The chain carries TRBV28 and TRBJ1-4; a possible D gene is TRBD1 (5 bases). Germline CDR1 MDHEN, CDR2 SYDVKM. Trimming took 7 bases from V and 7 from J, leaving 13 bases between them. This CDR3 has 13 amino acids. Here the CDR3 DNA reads TGTGCCAGCAATGGGGGAAACGGTGAAAAACTGTTTTTT. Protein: CASNGGNGEKLFF.

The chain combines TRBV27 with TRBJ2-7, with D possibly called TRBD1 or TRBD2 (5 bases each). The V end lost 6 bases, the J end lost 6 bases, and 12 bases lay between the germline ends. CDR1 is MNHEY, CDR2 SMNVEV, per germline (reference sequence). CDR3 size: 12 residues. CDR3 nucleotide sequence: TGTGCCAGCAGCTCTCAGGGACGCGAGCAGTACTTC. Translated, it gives CASSSQGREQYF.

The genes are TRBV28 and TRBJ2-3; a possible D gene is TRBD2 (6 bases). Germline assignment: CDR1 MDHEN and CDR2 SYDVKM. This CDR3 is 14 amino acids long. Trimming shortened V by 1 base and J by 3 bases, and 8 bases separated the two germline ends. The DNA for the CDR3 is TGTGCCAGCAGTTTATTAGCGGTAACAGATACGCAGTATTTT. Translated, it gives CASSLLAVTDTQYF.

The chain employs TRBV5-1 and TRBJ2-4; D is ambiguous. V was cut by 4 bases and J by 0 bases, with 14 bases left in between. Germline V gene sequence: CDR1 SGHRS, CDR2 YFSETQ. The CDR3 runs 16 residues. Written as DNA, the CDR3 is TGCGCCAGCAGCCAACAGACGTTGGCAGCCAAAAACATTCAGTACTTC. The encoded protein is CASSQQTLAAKNIQYF.

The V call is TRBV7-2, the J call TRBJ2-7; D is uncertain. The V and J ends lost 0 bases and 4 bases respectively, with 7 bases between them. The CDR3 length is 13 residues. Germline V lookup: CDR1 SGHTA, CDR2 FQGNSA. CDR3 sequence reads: CASSLAPEYEQYF. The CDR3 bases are TGTGCCAGCAGCTTAGCGCCCGAGTACGAGCAGTACTTC.

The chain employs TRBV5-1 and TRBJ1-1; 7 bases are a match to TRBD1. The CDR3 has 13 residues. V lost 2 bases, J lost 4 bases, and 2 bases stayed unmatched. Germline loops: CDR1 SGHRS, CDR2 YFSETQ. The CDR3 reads CASSFTGATEAFF. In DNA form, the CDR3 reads TGCGCCAGCAGCTTCACAGGGGCCACTGAAGCTTTCTTT.

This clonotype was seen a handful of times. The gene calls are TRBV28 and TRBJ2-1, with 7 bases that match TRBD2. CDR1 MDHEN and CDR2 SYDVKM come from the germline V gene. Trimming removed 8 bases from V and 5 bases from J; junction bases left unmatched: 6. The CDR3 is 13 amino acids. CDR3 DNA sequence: TGTGCCAGCGGACTAGTGCGGCACAATGAGCAGTTCTTC. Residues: CASGLVRHNEQFF. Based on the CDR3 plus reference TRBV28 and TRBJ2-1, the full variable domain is DVKVTQSSRYLVKRTGEKVFLECVQDMDHENMFWYRQDPGLGLRLIYFSYDVKMKEKGDIPEGYSVSREKKERFSLILESASTNQTSMYLCASGLVRHNEQFFGPGTRLTVL.

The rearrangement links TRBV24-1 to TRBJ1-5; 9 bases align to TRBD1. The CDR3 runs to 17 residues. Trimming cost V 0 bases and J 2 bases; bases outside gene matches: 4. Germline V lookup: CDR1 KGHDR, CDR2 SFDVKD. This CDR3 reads CATSDLVRTGGNQPQHF. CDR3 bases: TGTGCCACCAGTGATTTGGTACGGACAGGGGGCAATCAGCCCCAGCATTTT.

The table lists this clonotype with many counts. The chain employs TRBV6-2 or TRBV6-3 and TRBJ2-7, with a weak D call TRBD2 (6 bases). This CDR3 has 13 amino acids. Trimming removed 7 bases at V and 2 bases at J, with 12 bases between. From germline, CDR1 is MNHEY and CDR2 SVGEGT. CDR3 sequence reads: CASTPGLAYEQYF. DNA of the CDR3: TGTGCCAGCACCCCGGGACTGGCCTACGAGCAGTACTTC.

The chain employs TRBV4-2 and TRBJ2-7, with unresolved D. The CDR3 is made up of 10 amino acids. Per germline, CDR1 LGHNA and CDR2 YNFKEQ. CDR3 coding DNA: TGTGCCAGCAGCCAACGACCCCCAGGTGTC. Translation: CASSQRPPGV.